The present T cell receptor beta chain was sequenced within a study of control samples from healthy donors and cancer patients. The CDR3 extends over 18 amino acids. The germline CDR1 and CDR2 sequences are LNHDA and SQIVND (reference sequence). V lost 4 bases, J lost 7 bases, and 26 bases lay in between. Clones were read by immunoSEQ multiplex PCR, and TCRdb kept only the in-frame ones, dropping some. The sample holds tens of thousands of clones, under 90% seen once. The chain employs TRBV19 and TRBJ1-5; D not certain. The receptor's source is a man between 45 and 60 years old in good health. Material: blood. The CDR3 is CASSNPQVGEGARQPQHF. As DNA, the CDR3 is TGTGCCAGTAGTAATCCCCAGGTCGGCGAGGGAGCGCGGCAGCCCCAGCATTTT.